What follows are 9 T cell receptor beta chains derived from one specimen sequenced in a study of blood T cell repertoires in COVID-19. Profiled with immunoSEQ multiplex PCR; TCRdb holds only in-frame clones, not every one. There are some 150,000 clones in the sample; 65% to 85% occur only once, and about 14% lies in the top ten. Sequencing was performed on peripheral blood. Source of these receptors: a woman at least 80 years old with acute or convalescent COVID-19.

The chain recombines TRBV5-1 with TRBJ1-2, with 11 nucleotides matching TRBD1. Germline V gives CDR1 SGHRS, CDR2 YFSETQ. CDR3 size: 16 residues. Trimming removed 4 bases from V and 2 bases from J; junction bases left unmatched: 7. The CDR3 loop is CASSHGDRGANYGYTF. The CDR3 DNA follows: TGCGCCAGCAGCCACGGGGACAGGGGGGCGAACTATGGCTACACCTTC.

The rearrangement joins TRBV14 to TRBJ2-7, with 9 bases matching TRBD1. Germline CDR1 and CDR2: SGHDN and FVKESK. CDR3 size: 14 residues. With V trimmed by 4 bases and J by 3 bases, 4 bases remained unmatched. CDR3 sequence reads: CASSRDRVGYEQYF. CDR3 nucleotide sequence: TGTGCCAGCAGCCGGGACAGGGTGGGCTACGAGCAGTACTTC.

The chain has TRBV9 and TRBJ2-3; 10 bases are shared with TRBD2. Germline V lookup: CDR1 SGDLS, CDR2 YYNGEE. The CDR3 sequence is 14 residues long. Trimming cost V 3 bases and J 8 bases; bases outside gene matches: 6. CDR3 region: CASSGRTSGSTQYF. Written as DNA, the CDR3 is TGTGCCAGCAGCGGGCGGACTAGCGGAAGTACGCAGTATTTT.

The CDR3 coding sequence is TGCGCCAGCAGCTTGGGAGGGACAGGGTGGTACGAGCAGTACTTC. Protein product: CASSLGGTGWYEQYF. V gene TRBV5-1 combines with J gene TRBJ2-7, with 9 bases fitting TRBD1. Trimming cost V 0 bases and J 4 bases; bases outside gene matches: 5. CDR1 is SGHRS and CDR2 is YFSETQ in the germline V gene. The CDR3 is made up of 15 amino acids.

This clone appeared many times. The rearrangement joins TRBV19 to TRBJ1-5, with 7 bases that match TRBD1. The CDR3 loop spans 15 amino acids. CDR1 is LNHDA and CDR2 is SQIVND in the germline V gene (reference sequence). The V and J ends lost 6 bases and 2 bases, in that order; junction bases with no gene match: 7. CDR3 DNA sequence: TGTGCCAGTAGGCCAGGGACAGTGGGCAATCAGCCCCAGCATTTT. Protein sequence: CASRPGTVGNQPQHF. The full variable domain, in which reference TRBV19 and TRBJ1-5 provide the parts outside the CDR3, is DGGITQSPKYLFRKEGQNVTLSCEQNLNHDAMYWYRQDPGQGLRLIYYSQIVNDFQKGDIAEGYSVSREKKESFPLTVTSAQKNPTAFYLCASRPGTVGNQPQHFGDGTRLSIL.

The chain combines TRBV19 with TRBJ1-1; the D gene is possibly TRBD1 (6 bases). The CDR3 is 15 amino acids. Germline V gene data show CDR1 as LNHDA and CDR2 as SQIVND (reference sequence). V lost 3 bases and J 1 base, leaving 12 bases between the germline ends. The CDR3 nucleotides are TGTGCCAGTAGTATTATCGGGGGGCGGAACACTGAAGCTTTCTTT. Residues: CASSIIGGRNTEAFF.

The V call is TRBV27, the J call TRBJ1-2; TRBD1 matches 9 bases. Germline V CDR1 and CDR2: MNHEY, SMNVEV (reference sequence). This CDR3 has 14 amino acids. With V trimmed by 5 bases and J by 6 bases, 7 bases remained unmatched. CDR3 DNA: TGTGCCAGCAGTCCCCGGACAGGGGTGCATGGCTACACCTTC. This translates into CASSPRTGVHGYTF.

V gene TRBV4-2 combines with J gene TRBJ1-5; D remains unclear. Between the trimmed V and J ends, which lost 5 bases and 11 bases, there was a span of 19 bases. CDR1 and CDR2 (germline): LGHNA, YNFKEQ. The CDR3 covers 14 residues. The CDR3 loop is CASSDDSRFESQHF. CDR3 nucleotides: TGTGCCAGCAGCGATGACTCCCGATTTGAGTCCCAGCATTTT.

The chain joins TRBV6-5 to TRBJ2-3, with 7 nucleotides matching TRBD2. Germline CDR1 MNHEY, CDR2 SVGAGI. The CDR3 has 15 residues. V gave up 2 bases and J gave up 0 bases; unmatched junction bases: 2. The CDR3 spells CASSYGRGSTDTQYF. The CDR3 region has the DNA TGTGCCAGCAGTTACGGGCGGGGGAGCACAGATACGCAGTATTTT.